Sequencing of this TCR beta chain was carried out in a study of beta chain features in type 1 diabetes. Expressed TCRB transcripts were sequenced after all isolated RNA was converted to cDNA. Repertoires were generated with immunoSEQ multiplex PCR, while TCRdb's copy carries only in-frame clones and drops some. The repertoire consists of roughly 240,000 clones, with around 25% occurring once and the leading ten covering roughly 0.011%. General study findings and limits: All four CD4+ subsets of Type 1 diabetes patients contained TCRB CDR3s that were moderately but significantly shorter.

This clone appeared many times. What it binds is not known. V lost 5 bases and J 6 bases, leaving 14 bases between the germline ends. The CDR3 loop spans 14 amino acids. In germline, CDR1 is MDHEN, CDR2 SYDVKM. CD45RO/CCR7/CD25/CD127/CD95/CD27 staining was used to isolate CD4+ naive, central memory, regulatory and stem cell-like memory cells by sorting. The genes are TRBV28 and TRBJ2-4, with D unresolved. Sequencing input: naive CD4+ T cells from blood. The sequence derives from a woman aged 25 to 39 with type 1 diabetes. For the CDR3, the DNA is TGTGCCAGCAGTCCAGTCCCAGGCCGAAACATTCAGTACTTC. Its translation: CASSPVPGRNIQYF.